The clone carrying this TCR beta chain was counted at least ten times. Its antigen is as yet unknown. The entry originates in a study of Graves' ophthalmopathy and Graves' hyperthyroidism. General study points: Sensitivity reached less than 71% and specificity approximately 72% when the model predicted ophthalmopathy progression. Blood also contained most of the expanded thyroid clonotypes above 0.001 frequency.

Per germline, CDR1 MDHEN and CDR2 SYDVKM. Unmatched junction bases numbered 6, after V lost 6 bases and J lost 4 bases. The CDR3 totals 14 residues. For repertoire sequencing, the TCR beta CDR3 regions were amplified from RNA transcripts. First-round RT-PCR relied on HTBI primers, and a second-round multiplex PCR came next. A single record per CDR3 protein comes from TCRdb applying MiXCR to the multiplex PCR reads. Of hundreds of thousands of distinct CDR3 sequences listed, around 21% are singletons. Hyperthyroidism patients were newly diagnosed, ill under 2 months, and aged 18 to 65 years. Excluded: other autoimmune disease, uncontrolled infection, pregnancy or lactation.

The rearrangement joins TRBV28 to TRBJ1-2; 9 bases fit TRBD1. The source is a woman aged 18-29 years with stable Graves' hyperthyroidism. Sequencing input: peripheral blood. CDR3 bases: TGTGCCAGCAGCCCGACAGGGGGGGTCTATGGCTACACCTTC. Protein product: CASSPTGGVYGYTF.